These T cell receptor beta chains were read from a single sample in a study of response to subunit inactivated influenza vaccine. TCRdb called the RT-PCR reads again in MiXCR, with one record for every CDR3 protein. Of approximately 700,000 distinct CDR3 sequences listed, 11% to 15% were seen once; the top ten hold 5.5% to 7%. Source: PBMCs from blood, taken around 14 days before vaccination. The receptor source for this set is a man aged 50-59 years who received an inactivated influenza vaccine. CDR3s include the opening cysteine and the closing phenylalanine or tryptophan. The order of the fields is D gene, clone size, J gene, V gene, CDR3 protein, CDR3 DNA. D genes are given only for firm matches. Some rows have no size entry. The others give once, few or many, or a class for an expanded clone.

d_gene: TRBD2; abundance: -; j_gene: TRBJ2-1; v_gene: TRBV5-6; CDR3aa: CASTWTSGNEQFF; CDR3nt: TGTGCCAGCACCTGGACTAGCGGGAATGAGCAGTTCTTC
d_gene: TRBD2; abundance: -; j_gene: TRBJ2-7; v_gene: TRBV12-3/TRBV12-4; CDR3aa: CASSLWDWLAGGNSYEQYF; CDR3nt: TGTGCCAGCAGTTTATGGGATTGGCTAGCGGGAGGAAACTCCTACGAGCAGTACTTC
d_gene: TRBD2; abundance: -; j_gene: TRBJ2-1; v_gene: TRBV9; CDR3aa: CASSVRTSGGANEQFF; CDR3nt: TGTGCCAGCAGCGTCAGGACTAGCGGGGGGGCAAATGAGCAGTTCTTC
d_gene: -; abundance: few; j_gene: TRBJ2-7; v_gene: TRBV21-1; CDR3aa: CASSRGAAGGRGHSYEQYF; CDR3nt: TGTGCCAGCAGCAGGGGGGCGGCAGGGGGCAGAGGACACTCCTACGAGCAGTACTTC
d_gene: -; abundance: -; j_gene: TRBJ1-2; v_gene: TRBV10-3; CDR3aa: CAISELSGYGYTF; CDR3nt: TGTGCCATCAGTGAGTTGTCAGGTTATGGCTACACCTTC
d_gene: -; abundance: -; j_gene: TRBJ1-5; v_gene: TRBV4-1; CDR3aa: CASSQVYSSNQPQHF; CDR3nt: TGCGCCAGCAGCCAAGTATACAGTAGCAATCAGCCCCAGCATTTT
d_gene: -; abundance: few; j_gene: TRBJ1-2; v_gene: TRBV7-2; CDR3aa: CASSPRGHNYGYTF; CDR3nt: TGTGCCAGCAGCCCACGGGGGCATAACTATGGCTACACCTTC
d_gene: -; abundance: -; j_gene: TRBJ2-2; v_gene: TRBV20-1; CDR3aa: CSARYRINTGELFF; CDR3nt: TGCAGTGCTAGATACAGGATTAACACCGGGGAGCTGTTTTTT
d_gene: -; abundance: -; j_gene: TRBJ2-7; v_gene: TRBV5-1; CDR3aa: CASSWEPSGYEQYF; CDR3nt: TGCGCCAGCAGCTGGGAGCCCTCTGGCTACGAGCAGTACTTC
d_gene: TRBD2; abundance: -; j_gene: TRBJ2-7; v_gene: TRBV4-2; CDR3aa: CASSQSGRQAYEQYF; CDR3nt: TGTGCCAGCAGCCAGAGCGGGAGACAAGCCTACGAGCAGTACTTC
d_gene: -; abundance: many; j_gene: TRBJ1-1; v_gene: TRBV12-3/TRBV12-4; CDR3aa: CASSFKGGGTEAFF; CDR3nt: TGTGCCAGCAGTTTTAAGGGCGGTGGCACTGAAGCTTTCTTT
d_gene: TRBD1; abundance: few; j_gene: TRBJ1-6; v_gene: TRBV10-3; CDR3aa: CAISERGHQYNSPLHF; CDR3nt: TGTGCCATCAGTGAGAGGGGGCACCAGTATAATTCACCCCTCCACTTT
d_gene: TRBD2; abundance: -; j_gene: TRBJ2-5; v_gene: TRBV11-2; CDR3aa: CASSSPSGGAFPYF; CDR3nt: TGTGCCAGCAGCTCCCCCAGCGGGGGGGCCTTCCCCTACTTC
d_gene: -; abundance: few; j_gene: TRBJ2-1; v_gene: TRBV11-1; CDR3aa: CASSPWAGPTLNEQFF; CDR3nt: TGTGCCAGCAGCCCTTGGGCGGGGCCAACACTAAATGAGCAGTTCTTC
d_gene: -; abundance: few; j_gene: TRBJ2-7; v_gene: TRBV2; CDR3aa: CASSGGGLPYEQYF; CDR3nt: TGTGCCAGCAGTGGGGGGGGCCTGCCCTACGAGCAGTACTTC
d_gene: -; abundance: few; j_gene: TRBJ2-7; v_gene: TRBV4-3; CDR3aa: CASSQPEAHYEQYF; CDR3nt: TGCGCCAGCAGCCAACCTGAGGCTCACTACGAGCAGTACTTC
d_gene: -; abundance: -; j_gene: TRBJ1-2; v_gene: TRBV6-1; CDR3aa: CASTPGRGGYGYTF; CDR3nt: TGTGCCAGCACCCCCGGCAGGGGCGGGTATGGCTACACCTTC
d_gene: TRBD1; abundance: -; j_gene: TRBJ1-3; v_gene: TRBV12-3/TRBV12-4; CDR3aa: CASSTRTGVGNTIYF; CDR3nt: TGTGCCAGCAGTACCCGGACAGGGGTTGGAAACACCATATATTTT
d_gene: -; abundance: -; j_gene: TRBJ2-7; v_gene: TRBV5-7; CDR3aa: CASSLVPGTDYEQYF; CDR3nt: TGTGCCAGCAGCTTGGTACCAGGTACAGATTACGAGCAGTACTTC